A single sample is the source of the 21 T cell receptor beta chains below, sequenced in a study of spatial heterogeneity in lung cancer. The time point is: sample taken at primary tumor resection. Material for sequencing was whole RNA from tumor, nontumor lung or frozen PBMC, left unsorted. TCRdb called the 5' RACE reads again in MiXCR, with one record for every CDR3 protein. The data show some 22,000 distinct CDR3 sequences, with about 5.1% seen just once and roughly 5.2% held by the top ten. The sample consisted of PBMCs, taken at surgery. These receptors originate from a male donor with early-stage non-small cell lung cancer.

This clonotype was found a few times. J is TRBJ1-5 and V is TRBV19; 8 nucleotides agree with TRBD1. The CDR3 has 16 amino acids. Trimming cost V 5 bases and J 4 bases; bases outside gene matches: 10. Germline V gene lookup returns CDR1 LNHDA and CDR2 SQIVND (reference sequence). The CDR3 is CASSLKGTGRNQPQHF. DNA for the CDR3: TGTGCCAGTAGTCTTAAGGGGACAGGCAGAAATCAGCCCCAGCATTTT.

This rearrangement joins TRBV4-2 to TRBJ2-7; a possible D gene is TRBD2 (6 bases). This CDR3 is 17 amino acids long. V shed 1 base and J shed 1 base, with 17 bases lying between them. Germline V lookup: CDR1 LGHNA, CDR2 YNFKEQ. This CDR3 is CASSQALVAAGSYEQYF. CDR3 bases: TGTGCCAGCAGCCAAGCCCTCGTAGCGGCGGGGTCCTACGAGCAGTACTTC.

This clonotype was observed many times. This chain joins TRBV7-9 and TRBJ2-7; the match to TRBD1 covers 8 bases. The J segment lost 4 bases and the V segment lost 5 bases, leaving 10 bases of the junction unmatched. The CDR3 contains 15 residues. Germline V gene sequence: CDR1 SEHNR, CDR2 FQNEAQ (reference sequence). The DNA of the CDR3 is TGTGCCAGCAGCCCGGGGACAGGTTCTTCTTACGAGCAGTACTTC. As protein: CASSPGTGSSYEQYF.

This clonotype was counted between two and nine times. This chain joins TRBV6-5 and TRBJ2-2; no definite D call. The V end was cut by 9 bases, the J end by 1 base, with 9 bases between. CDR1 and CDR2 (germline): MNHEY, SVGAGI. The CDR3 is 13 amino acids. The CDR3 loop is CASTVRNTGELFF. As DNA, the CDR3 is TGTGCCAGTACAGTTAGGAACACCGGGGAGCTGTTTTTT.

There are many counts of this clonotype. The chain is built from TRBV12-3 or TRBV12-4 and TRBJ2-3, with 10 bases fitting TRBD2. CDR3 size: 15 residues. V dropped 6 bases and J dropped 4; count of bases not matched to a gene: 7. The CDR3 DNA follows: TGTGCCAGCAGCCAAACAGCGGGAGGGCCAGATACGCAGTATTTT. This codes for CASSQTAGGPDTQYF.

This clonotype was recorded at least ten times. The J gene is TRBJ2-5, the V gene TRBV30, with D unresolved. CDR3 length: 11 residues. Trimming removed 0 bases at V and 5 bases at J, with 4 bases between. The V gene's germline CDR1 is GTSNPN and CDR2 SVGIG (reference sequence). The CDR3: CAWSVQETQYF. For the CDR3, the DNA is TGTGCCTGGAGTGTACAGGAGACCCAGTACTTC. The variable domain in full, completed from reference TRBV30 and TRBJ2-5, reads SQTIHQWPATLVQPVGSPLSLECTVEGTSNPNLYWYRQAAGRGLQLLFYSVGIGQISSEVPQNLSASRPQDRQFILSSKKLLLSDSGFYLCAWSVQETQYFGPGTRLLVL.

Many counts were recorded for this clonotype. The CDR3 coding sequence is TGTGCCAGCAGCTCAGGGGGCGCAGGGGGAGGTGAGCAGTTCTTC. It specifies CASSSGGAGGGEQFF. V usage is TRBV6-5 and J usage is TRBJ2-1; 8 bases are shared with TRBD1. J lost 9 bases, V lost 6 bases, and 13 bases had no gene match. This CDR3 has 15 amino acids. Per the germline V gene, CDR1 is MNHEY and CDR2 is SVGAGI.

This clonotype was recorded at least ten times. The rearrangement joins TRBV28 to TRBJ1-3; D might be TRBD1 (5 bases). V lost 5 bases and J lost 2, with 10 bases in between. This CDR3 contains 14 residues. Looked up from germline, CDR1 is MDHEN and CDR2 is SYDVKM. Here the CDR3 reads CASSPGTTGNTIYF. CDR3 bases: TGTGCCAGCAGTCCCGGGACTACTGGAAACACCATATATTTT.

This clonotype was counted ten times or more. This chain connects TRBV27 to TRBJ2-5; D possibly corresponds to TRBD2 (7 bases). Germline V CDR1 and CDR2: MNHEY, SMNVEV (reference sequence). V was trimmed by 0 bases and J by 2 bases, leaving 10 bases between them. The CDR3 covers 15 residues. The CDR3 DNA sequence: TGTGCCAGCAGTTTATCGAGGGGGGGTCAAGAGACCCAGTACTTC. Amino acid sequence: CASSLSRGGQETQYF.

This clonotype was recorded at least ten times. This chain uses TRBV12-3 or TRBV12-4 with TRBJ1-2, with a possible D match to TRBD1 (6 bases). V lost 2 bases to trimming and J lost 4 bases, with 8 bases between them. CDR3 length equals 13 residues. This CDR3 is CASSLQGLYGYTF. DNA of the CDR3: TGTGCCAGCAGTTTACAGGGGCTCTATGGCTACACCTTC.

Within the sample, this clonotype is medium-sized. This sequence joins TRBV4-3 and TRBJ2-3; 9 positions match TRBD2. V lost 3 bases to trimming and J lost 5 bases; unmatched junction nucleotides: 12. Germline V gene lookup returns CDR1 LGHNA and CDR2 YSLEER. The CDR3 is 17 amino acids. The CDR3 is CASSQIGAGGRVDTQYF. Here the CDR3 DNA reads TGCGCCAGCAGCCAGATAGGAGCGGGGGGTCGGGTAGATACGCAGTATTTT.

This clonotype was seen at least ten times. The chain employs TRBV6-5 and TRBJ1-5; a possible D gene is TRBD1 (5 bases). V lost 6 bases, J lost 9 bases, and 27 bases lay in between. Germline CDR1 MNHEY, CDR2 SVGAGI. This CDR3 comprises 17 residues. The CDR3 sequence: CASSQDNYGGAVGPQHF. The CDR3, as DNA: TGTGCCAGCAGCCAAGACAATTATGGGGGTGCCGTCGGGCCCCAGCATTTT.

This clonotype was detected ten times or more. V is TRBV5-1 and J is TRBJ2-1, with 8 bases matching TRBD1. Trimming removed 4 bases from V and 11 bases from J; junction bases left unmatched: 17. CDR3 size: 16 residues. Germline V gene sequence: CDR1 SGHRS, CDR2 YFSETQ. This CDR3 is CASSQQSTSGGDQQFF. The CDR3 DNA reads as TGCGCCAGCAGCCAACAATCTACCTCAGGGGGCGATCAGCAGTTCTTC.

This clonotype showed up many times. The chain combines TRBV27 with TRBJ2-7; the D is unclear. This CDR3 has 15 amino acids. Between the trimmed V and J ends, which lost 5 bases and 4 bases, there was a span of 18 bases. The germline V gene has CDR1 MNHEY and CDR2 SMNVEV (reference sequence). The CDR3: CASSLFRPGPYEQYF. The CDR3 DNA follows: TGTGCCAGCAGTCTATTTCGCCCCGGGCCTTACGAGCAGTACTTC.

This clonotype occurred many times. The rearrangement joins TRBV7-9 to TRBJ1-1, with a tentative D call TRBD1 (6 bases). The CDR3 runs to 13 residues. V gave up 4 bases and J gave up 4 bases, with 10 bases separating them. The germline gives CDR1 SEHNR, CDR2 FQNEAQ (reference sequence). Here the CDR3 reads CASSSGGGTEAFF. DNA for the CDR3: TGTGCCAGCAGCTCCGGGGGCGGCACTGAAGCTTTCTTT.

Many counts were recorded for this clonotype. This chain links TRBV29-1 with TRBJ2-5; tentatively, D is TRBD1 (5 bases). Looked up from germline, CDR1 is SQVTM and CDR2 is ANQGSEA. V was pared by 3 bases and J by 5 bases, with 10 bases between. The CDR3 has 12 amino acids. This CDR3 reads CSVETVGETQYF. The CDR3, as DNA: TGCAGCGTTGAGACAGTTGGGGAGACCCAGTACTTC.

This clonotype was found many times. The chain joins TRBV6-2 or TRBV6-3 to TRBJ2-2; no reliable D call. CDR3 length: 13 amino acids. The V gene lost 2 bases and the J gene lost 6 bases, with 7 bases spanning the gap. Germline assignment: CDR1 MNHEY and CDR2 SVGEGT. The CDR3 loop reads CASSYGLAGELFF. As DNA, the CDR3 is TGTGCCAGCAGTTACGGGCTAGCCGGGGAGCTGTTTTTT.

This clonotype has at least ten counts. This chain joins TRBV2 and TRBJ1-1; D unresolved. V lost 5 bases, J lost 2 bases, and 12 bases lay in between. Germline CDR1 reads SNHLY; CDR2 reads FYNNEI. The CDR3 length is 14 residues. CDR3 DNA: TGTGCCAGCAGTCTTGACGGGCCCAACACTGAAGCTTTCTTT. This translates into CASSLDGPNTEAFF.

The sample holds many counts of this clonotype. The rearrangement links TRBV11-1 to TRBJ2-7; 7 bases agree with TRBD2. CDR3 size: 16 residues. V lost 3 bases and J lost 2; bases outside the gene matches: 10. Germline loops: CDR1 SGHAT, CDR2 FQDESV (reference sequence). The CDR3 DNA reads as TGTGCCAGCAGCTTGGGTGAGGGAGCGGGAACCTACGAGCAGTACTTC. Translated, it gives CASSLGEGAGTYEQYF.

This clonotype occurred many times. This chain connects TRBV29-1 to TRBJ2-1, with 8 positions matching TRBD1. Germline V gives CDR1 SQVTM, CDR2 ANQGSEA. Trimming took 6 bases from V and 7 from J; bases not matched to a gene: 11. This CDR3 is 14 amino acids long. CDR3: CSVQRDRLRNEQFF. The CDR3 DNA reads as TGCAGCGTCCAAAGGGACAGGTTACGTAATGAGCAGTTCTTC.

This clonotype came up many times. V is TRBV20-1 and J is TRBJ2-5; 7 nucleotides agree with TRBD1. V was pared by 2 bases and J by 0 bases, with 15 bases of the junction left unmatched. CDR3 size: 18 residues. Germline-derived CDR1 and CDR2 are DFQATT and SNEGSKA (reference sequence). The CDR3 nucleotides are TGCAGTGCTAGACCTTCCCAATACAGGGGTTACGACCAAGAGACCCAGTACTTC. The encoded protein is CSARPSQYRGYDQETQYF.